This TCR beta chain was observed in a study of T cells expressing NK-cell markers. About the study: The authors derived TCR beta repertoires from sorted CD3+CD56+NKG2C+, CD3+CD56+NKG2C- and CD3+CD56-NKG2C+ T cells.

The CDR3 is 15 amino acids. Using the 5' RACE reads, TCRdb records one entry per CDR3 protein without DNA. The sample table includes 300,000 to 450,000 distinct CDR3 sequences. This chain links TRBV12-3 or TRBV12-4 with TRBJ1-2; TCRdb's assignment of TRBD1 cannot be checked, as there is no DNA. The receptor comes from a man aged 18-75 years in good health. Sequencing was performed on blood T cells: a sorted CD56 or NKG2C T cell subset, CD4+ or CD8+ T cells, or bulk PBMC T cells (not recorded which). The CDR3 here is CASSLWDREFYGYTF.